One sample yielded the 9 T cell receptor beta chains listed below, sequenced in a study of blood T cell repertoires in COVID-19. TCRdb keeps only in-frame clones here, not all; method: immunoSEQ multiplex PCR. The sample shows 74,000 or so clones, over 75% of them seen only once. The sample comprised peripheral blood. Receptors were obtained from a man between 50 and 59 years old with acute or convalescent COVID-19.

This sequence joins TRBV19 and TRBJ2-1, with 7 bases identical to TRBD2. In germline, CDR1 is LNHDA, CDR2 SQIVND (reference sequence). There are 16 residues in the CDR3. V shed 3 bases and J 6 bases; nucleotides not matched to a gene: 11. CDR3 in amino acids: CASSMVSAGAGNEQFF. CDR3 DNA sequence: TGTGCCAGTAGTATGGTTTCCGCGGGAGCGGGCAATGAGCAGTTCTTC.

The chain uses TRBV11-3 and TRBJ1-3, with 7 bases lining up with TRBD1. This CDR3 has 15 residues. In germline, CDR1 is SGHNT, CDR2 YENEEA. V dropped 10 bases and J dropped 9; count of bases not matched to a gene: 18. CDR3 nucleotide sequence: TGTGCCACCGCTCGTTCCAGGGGGAGTAGTAGCACCATATATTTT. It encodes CATARSRGSSSTIYF.

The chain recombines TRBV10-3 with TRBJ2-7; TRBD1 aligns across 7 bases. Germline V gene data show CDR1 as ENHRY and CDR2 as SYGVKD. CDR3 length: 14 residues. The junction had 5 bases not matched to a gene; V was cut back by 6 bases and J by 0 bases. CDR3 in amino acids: CAIRVRDSSYEQYF. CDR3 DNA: TGTGCCATCAGGGTCCGGGACAGCTCCTACGAGCAGTACTTC.

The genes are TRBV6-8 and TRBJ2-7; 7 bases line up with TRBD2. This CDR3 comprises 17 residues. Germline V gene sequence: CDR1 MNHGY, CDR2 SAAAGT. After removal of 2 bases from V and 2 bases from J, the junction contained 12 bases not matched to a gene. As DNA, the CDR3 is TGTGCCAGCAGTTACCCAATACTAGCGTCGGAGACCTACGAGCAGTACGTC. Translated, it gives CASSYPILASETYEQYV.

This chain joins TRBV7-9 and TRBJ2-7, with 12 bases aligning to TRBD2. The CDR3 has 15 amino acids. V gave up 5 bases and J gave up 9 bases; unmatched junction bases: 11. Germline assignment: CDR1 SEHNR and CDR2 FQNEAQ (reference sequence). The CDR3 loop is CASSPWTSGTGGQYF. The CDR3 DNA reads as TGTGCCAGCAGCCCCTGGACTAGCGGGACTGGGGGGCAGTACTTC.

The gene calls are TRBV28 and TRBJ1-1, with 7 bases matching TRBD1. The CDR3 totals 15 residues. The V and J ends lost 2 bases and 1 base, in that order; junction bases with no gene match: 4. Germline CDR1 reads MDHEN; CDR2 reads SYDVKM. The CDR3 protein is CASSLAGTANTEAFF. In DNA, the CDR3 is TGTGCCAGCAGTTTAGCCGGGACAGCGAACACTGAAGCTTTCTTT.

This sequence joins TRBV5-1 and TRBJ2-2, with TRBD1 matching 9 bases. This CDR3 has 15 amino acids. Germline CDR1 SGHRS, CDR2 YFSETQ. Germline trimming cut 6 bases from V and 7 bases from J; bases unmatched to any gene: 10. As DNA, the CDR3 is TGCGCCAGCAACCCGGGACAGGGAGTTCTCGGGGAGCTGTTTTTT. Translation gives CASNPGQGVLGELFF.

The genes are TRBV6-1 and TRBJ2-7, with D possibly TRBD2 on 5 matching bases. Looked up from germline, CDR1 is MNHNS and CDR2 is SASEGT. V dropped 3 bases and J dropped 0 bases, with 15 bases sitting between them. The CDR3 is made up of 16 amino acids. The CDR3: CASSDTGGLRSYEQYF. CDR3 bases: TGTGCCAGCAGTGACACCGGAGGACTCCGCTCCTACGAGCAGTACTTC.

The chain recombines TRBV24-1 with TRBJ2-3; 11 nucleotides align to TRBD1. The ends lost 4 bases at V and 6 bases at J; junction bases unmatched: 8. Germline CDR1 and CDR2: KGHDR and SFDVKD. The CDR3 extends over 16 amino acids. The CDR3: CATSDSGQGVLDTQYF. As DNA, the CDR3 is TGTGCCACCAGTGACTCGGGACAGGGGGTTTTGGATACGCAGTATTTT.